Sequencing of this T cell receptor (beta chain) was carried out in a study of T cell repertoires in cytomegalovirus infection. Study context: It was recently identified HLA-C-restricted and well-studied HLA-B-restricted CMV epitopes that the study used.

Overall study findings and caveats: Clonotype analysis showed dominance of the ex vivo response by HLA-C-restricted CMV-specific TCR beta clonotypes.

This clonotype was detected a few times. The antigen remains unidentified. TCRdb processed the reads anew with MiXCR; each CDR3 protein has one entry. This sample has roughly 500,000 distinct CDR3 sequences, with more than 30% found just once. The sample here was cultured PBMCs, taken from culture after CMV antigen stimulation. The source is a human donor in good health (CMV status not recorded). Some clones in this sample may be carry-over from other donors' samples.

The chain's CDR3 is CASSLADWQPQHF. The CDR3 region has the DNA TGTGCCAGCAGCTTAGCAGACTGGCAGCCCCAGCATTTT. The genes are TRBV7-2 and TRBJ1-5; D uncertain. From germline, CDR1 is SGHTA and CDR2 FQGNSA. CDR3 length equals 13 residues. Trimming removed 0 bases from V and 7 bases from J, with 7 bases in between.